Sequencing of this TCR beta chain was carried out in a study of T cells in Graves' hyperthyroidism and ophthalmopathy. The overall study: Blood from the periphery was taken at initial diagnosis, before any treatment. Broader study findings: Blood held most thyroid clonotypes expanded above 0.001 frequency. Ophthalmopathy and stable hyperthyroidism were told apart by a 13 V-J model.

A word on this clonotype: The target antigen is unknown.

Amplification of TCR beta CDR3 regions used RNA as the template. First-round RT-PCR targeting the TCR CDR3 was performed with the HTBI primer set. Each CDR3 protein is one row after TCRdb ran MiXCR on the multiplex PCR reads. Of 150,000 to 200,000 distinct CDR3 sequences listed, about 9.4% were seen once; the top ten hold 22%. Exclusion followed for patients with uncontrolled infection, other autoimmune disease, pregnancy or lactation. V lost 5 bases and J lost 4, with 20 bases in between. Germline V gene data show CDR1 as SEHNR and CDR2 as FQNEAQ (reference sequence). The CDR3 runs 17 residues. The sample was blood. This clonotype originated in a woman younger than 30 with Graves' hyperthyroidism that later progressed to Graves' ophthalmopathy. The chain is built from TRBV7-9 and TRBJ2-2; perhaps TRBD2 as D (5 bases). CDR3 in amino acids: CASSLRAGANPTGELFF. CDR3 sequence (DNA): TGTGCCAGCAGCCTACGGGCGGGCGCCAATCCCACCGGGGAGCTGTTTTTT.